A single sample gave rise to the 21 T cell receptor beta chains below, sequenced in a study of blood T cells in healthy people across ages. Sample-barcoded 5' priming and a J-beta primer mix drove a second PCR of roughly 7 to 11 cycles. TCRdb itself ran the 5' RACE reads through MiXCR, one entry per CDR3 protein. The table lists hundreds of thousands of distinct CDR3 sequences, under 30% of them singletons. Sequencing used blood. Receptors originate from a woman at least 80 years old in good health.

This clonotype was seen repeatedly, ten times or more. J is TRBJ1-2 and V is TRBV7-9; 8 nucleotides match TRBD1. V lost 5 bases to trimming and J lost 6 bases; unmatched junction nucleotides: 5. Germline V CDR1 and CDR2: SEHNR, FQNEAQ (reference sequence). The CDR3 spans 13 residues. DNA for the CDR3: TGTGCCAGCAGCCAGACAGGGGAGCATGGCTACACCTTC. This encodes CASSQTGEHGYTF. Complete variable domain (other parts from reference TRBV7-9 and TRBJ1-2): DTGVSQNPRHKITKRGQNVTFRCDPISEHNRLYWYRQTLGQGPEFLTYFQNEAQLEKSRLLSDRFSAERPKGSFSTLEIQRTEQGDSAMYLCASSQTGEHGYTFGSGTRLTVV.

This chain connects TRBV27 to TRBJ2-5; the D gene is possibly TRBD1 (5 bases). Trimming removed 6 bases at V and 11 bases at J, with 19 bases between. The CDR3 consists of 13 residues. Germline lookup yields CDR1 MNHEY and CDR2 SMNVEV (reference sequence). In DNA form, the CDR3 reads TGTGCCAGCAGGTTACGATGGGGCAATGAGCAGTACTTC. It specifies CASRLRWGNEQYF.

As to this clonotype: This may be a read error: a much more frequent sequence differs by one nucleotide. The chain has TRBV14 and TRBJ2-1; unclear D gene. This CDR3 contains 15 residues. The germline CDR1 and CDR2 sequences are SGHDN and FVKESK. Trimming removed 1 base from V and 13 bases from J, with 20 bases in between. The CDR3 region is CASSQVMATLETQFF. The CDR3 DNA reads TGTGCCAGCAGCCAAGTAATGGCCACGCTCGAGACCCAGTTCTTC.

There are many counts of this clonotype. The chain recombines TRBV6-2 or TRBV6-3 with TRBJ1-2, with unresolved D. CDR3 length: 13 amino acids. Germline V lookup: CDR1 MNHEY, CDR2 SVGEGT. Between the trimmed V and J ends, which lost 6 bases and 3 bases, there was a span of 11 bases. The CDR3 DNA sequence: TGTGCCAGCAGCTCCTCGGGGTACTATGGCTACACCTTC. Its translation: CASSSSGYYGYTF.

This chain uses TRBV29-1 with TRBJ1-2, with D perhaps matching TRBD1 (6 bases). Trimming cost V 5 bases and J 5 bases, with 15 bases left between them. This CDR3 has 13 residues. CDR1 is SQVTM and CDR2 is ANQGSEA in the germline V gene. CDR3 loop: CSVRRTDQYGYTF. The CDR3 coding sequence is TGCAGCGTTCGCCGGACAGACCAATATGGCTACACCTTC. The variable domain in full, with the rest retrieved from reference TRBV29-1 and TRBJ1-2, is SAVISQKPSRDICQRGTSLTIQCQVDSQVTMMFWYRQQPGQSLTLIATANQGSEATYESGFVIDKFPISRPNLTFSTLTVSNMSPEDSSIYLCSVRRTDQYGYTFGSGTRLTVV.

This clonotype was picked up many times. J is TRBJ2-1 and V is TRBV7-2; no reliable D call. The V gene lost 1 base and the J gene lost 8 bases, with 12 bases spanning the gap. The CDR3 has 14 residues. The germline CDR1 and CDR2 sequences are SGHTA and FQGNSA. The CDR3 DNA sequence: TGTGCCAGCAGCTTAGGGGCTAACTCCGATGAGCAGTTCTTC. The encoded protein is CASSLGANSDEQFF.

This clonotype was seen a handful of times. Possible read error: a much larger clone is one base away. The chain joins TRBV27 to TRBJ2-1; TRBD1 matches 8 bases. The J call is in doubt because the DNA end fits TRBJ2-7 better. The CDR3 loop spans 17 amino acids. Per germline, CDR1 MNHEY and CDR2 SMNVEV (reference sequence). Here the CDR3 DNA reads TGTGCCAGCAGTTTCTCCCCGACAGGGGTCTCCTACAATGAGCAGTACTTC. It codes for CASSFSPTGVSYNEQYF.

The chain is built from TRBV2 and TRBJ2-7; TRBD1 is a possible D gene (5 bases). Germline-derived CDR1 and CDR2 are SNHLY and FYNNEI. The V end lost 7 bases, the J end lost 0 bases, and 13 bases lay between the germline ends. This CDR3 comprises 14 residues. DNA for the CDR3: TGTGCCAGCAACCTCAGGGCCTTCTCCTACGAGCAGTACTTC. Translating it yields CASNLRAFSYEQYF.

This clonotype was counted at least ten times. The CDR3 sequence is CASSPPGGRYNEQFF. For the CDR3, the DNA is TGTGCCAGCAGCCCCCCGGGCGGGAGATACAATGAGCAGTTCTTC. The chain couples TRBV7-2 to TRBJ2-1; TRBD2 agrees at 7 bases. The CDR3 runs 15 residues. Germline V gives CDR1 SGHTA, CDR2 FQGNSA. The junction had 8 bases not matched to a gene; V was cut back by 5 bases and J by 4 bases.

Of note for this clonotype: A much larger clonotype is one base distant, so this may be a read error. CDR3 DNA: TGTGCCAGCAGACCCGGGACTAGCGGGGGGAAGGGGCAGTACTTC. Translated, it gives CASRPGTSGGKGQYF. The chain employs TRBV12-3 or TRBV12-4 and TRBJ2-5, with 15 bases fitting TRBD2. The CDR3 contains 15 residues. V dropped 6 bases and J dropped 11; count of bases not matched to a gene: 10.

The rearrangement uses TRBV20-1 and TRBJ2-4; D gene uncertain. The J call may be in error: the DNA end matches TRBJ2-7 better. The CDR3 is 14 amino acids. Germline CDR1 is DFQATT and CDR2 is SNEGSKA (reference sequence). Here the CDR3 reads CSASSGVAVYEQYF. CDR3 sequence (DNA): TGCAGTGCTAGTTCTGGGGTGGCCGTATACGAGCAGTACTTC.

This clonotype was counted ten times or more. The chain carries TRBV28 and TRBJ2-4, with D perhaps matching TRBD1 (6 bases). The germline gives CDR1 MDHEN, CDR2 SYDVKM. CDR3 length: 15 residues. Deletions cut 4 bases from V and 1 base from J, with 11 bases between. The CDR3 region has the DNA TGTGCCAGCAGTTACGCAGGGGTGGCCAAAAACATTCAGTACTTC. This gives the protein CASSYAGVAKNIQYF.

This clonotype has just a few counts. The gene calls are TRBV3-1 and TRBJ2-1; no clear D gene. CDR1 and CDR2 from the germline V gene are LGHDT and YNNKEL (reference sequence). The CDR3 runs 14 residues. Trimming removed 0 bases from V and 8 bases from J, with 11 bases in between. In DNA form, the CDR3 reads TGTGCCAGCAGCCAAGATCTCAGTAATGATGAGCAGTTCTTC. The encoded protein is CASSQDLSNDEQFF.

Details on this clonotype: One end of the junction is discordant with germline, which a read error may explain. This sequence joins TRBV6-2 or TRBV6-3 and TRBJ2-1, with a tentative D call TRBD1 (6 bases). This CDR3 spans 14 amino acids. Looked up from germline, CDR1 is MNHEY and CDR2 is SVGEGT. The CDR3 loop reads CASSGQNSCNEQFF. The CDR3 nucleotides read TGTGCCAGCAGTGGACAGAACTCCTGCAATGAGCAGTTCTTC.

In this sample, this clonotype turned up once. This chain uses TRBV28 with TRBJ1-5, with D unresolved. CDR3 size: 15 residues. V dropped 6 bases and J dropped 3 bases, with 15 bases sitting between them. Germline loops: CDR1 MDHEN, CDR2 SYDVKM. The CDR3 DNA is TGTGCCAGCAGCCCCAGTTTGGGGAACAATCAGCCCCAGCATTTT. Its protein is CASSPSLGNNQPQHF.

A few counts support this clonotype. This sequence joins TRBV6-2 or TRBV6-3 and TRBJ1-2; TRBD1 agrees at 7 bases. The germline V gene encodes CDR1 MNHEY and CDR2 SVGEGT. Losses at the gene ends were 7 bases for V and 6 bases for J; bases not matched to a gene: 14. The CDR3 sequence is 15 residues long. CDR3 loop: CASTKNRGKSDGYTF. The CDR3, as DNA: TGTGCCAGCACCAAAAACAGGGGAAAAAGCGATGGCTACACCTTC.

The CDR3: CASSPGRLGTYEQYF. In nucleotides, the CDR3 is TGTGCCAGCAGCCCCGGTCGGCTAGGGACCTACGAGCAGTACTTC. The chain uses TRBV7-2 and TRBJ2-7; D is undetermined. V lost 5 bases to trimming and J lost 2 bases, with 16 bases between them. CDR3 size: 15 residues. From germline, CDR1 is SGHTA and CDR2 FQGNSA.

This clonotype was seen a single time. A single base separates this from a much larger clone, so it may be a read error. The V and J genes are TRBV6-2 or TRBV6-3 and TRBJ2-4, with 7 positions matching TRBD1. V trimming: 2 bases; J trimming: 13 bases; junction bases outside the gene matches: 11. The germline CDR1 and CDR2 sequences are MNHEY and SVGEGT. The CDR3 spans 14 residues. The CDR3 sequence is CASSYNRGFNEQYF. In nucleotides, the CDR3 is TGTGCCAGCAGTTACAACAGGGGATTCAATGAGCAGTACTTC.

There are many counts of this clonotype. This rearrangement joins TRBV9 to TRBJ2-5; 8 bases line up with TRBD1. This CDR3 is 14 amino acids long. Germline V CDR1 and CDR2: SGDLS, YYNGEE. The junction had 6 bases not matched to a gene; V was cut back by 3 bases and J by 5 bases. The CDR3 nucleotides read TGTGCCAGCAGCGCTCGGGACAGGCGGGAGACCCAGTACTTC. Residues: CASSARDRRETQYF. The full variable domain, with the rest looked up from reference TRBV9 and TRBJ2-5, is DSGVTQTPKHLITATGQRVTLRCSPRSGDLSVYWYQQSLDQGLQFLIQYYNGEERAKGNILERFSAQQFPDLHSELNLSSLELGDSALYFCASSARDRRETQYFGPGTRLLVL.

Points on this clonotype: Just one base apart from a much larger clone, this may be a read error. This chain joins TRBV6-5 and TRBJ2-1; a weak D match, TRBD2 (5 bases). This CDR3 comprises 14 residues. The ends were cut back, 10 bases at V and 2 bases at J, with 15 bases in the middle. Germline V gives CDR1 MNHEY, CDR2 SVGAGI. The CDR3 nucleotides read TGTGCCAACAGCCCCAGAGCGGCCTACAATGAGCAGTTCTTC. Its protein product is CANSPRAAYNEQFF.

This clonotype appeared many times. The chain links TRBV28 to TRBJ2-1; 7 bases are shared with TRBD2. Germline-derived CDR1 and CDR2 are MDHEN and SYDVKM. With 4 bases clipped from V and 0 bases from J, the junction kept 6 bases outside the gene matches. This CDR3 is built from 16 residues. Here the CDR3 DNA reads TGTGCCAGCAGTTCCGAGGGCGGGAGCTCCTACAATGAGCAGTTCTTC. Translation: CASSSEGGSSYNEQFF. The variable domain in full, with the rest retrieved from reference TRBV28 and TRBJ2-1, is DVKVTQSSRYLVKRTGEKVFLECVQDMDHENMFWYRQDPGLGLRLIYFSYDVKMKEKGDIPEGYSVSREKKERFSLILESASTNQTSMYLCASSSEGGSSYNEQFFGPGTRLTVL.